This T cell receptor (beta chain) was documented in a study of blood T cell repertoires in COVID-19. Study summary: Acute-phase and convalescent COVID-19 samples originated in the United States, Italy and Spain. T cells, B-cell-depleted T cells, or PBMCs provided the cDNA or gDNA that served as material.

The CDR3 totals 15 residues. Trimming took off 4 bases at V and 3 bases at J, with 12 bases between the two ends. The germline V gene encodes CDR1 MNHEY and CDR2 SVGAGI. Methods used by the authors: From reference gene primer amplification, estimates of nucleated cell counts were derived. The assay was immunoSEQ multiplex PCR, and TCRdb's table has in-frame clones only and misses some. V and J calls and clone size follow that table, whereas D and trimming were derived from the DNA. The sample lists around 700,000 clones, about 90% occurring once. The TCR sequence derives from a woman between 18 and 29 years old with acute or convalescent COVID-19. The V gene is TRBV6-5, the J gene TRBJ1-4; D unclear. Sequenced: peripheral blood. The DNA of the CDR3 is TGTGCCAGCAGTTCCATCGGTCTATCTAATGAAAAACTGTTTTTT. Amino acid sequence: CASSSIGLSNEKLFF.